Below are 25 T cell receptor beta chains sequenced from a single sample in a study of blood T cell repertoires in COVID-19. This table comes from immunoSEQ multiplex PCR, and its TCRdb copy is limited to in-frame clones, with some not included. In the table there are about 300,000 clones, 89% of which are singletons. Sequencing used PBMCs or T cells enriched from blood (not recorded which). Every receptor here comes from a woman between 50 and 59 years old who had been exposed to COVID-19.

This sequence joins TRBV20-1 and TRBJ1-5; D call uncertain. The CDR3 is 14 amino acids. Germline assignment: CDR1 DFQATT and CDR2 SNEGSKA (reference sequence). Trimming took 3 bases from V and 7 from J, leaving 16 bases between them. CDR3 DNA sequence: TGCAGTGCTAGTTCTCCCCTGAGCGGGCAGCCCCAGCATTTT. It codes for CSASSPLSGQPQHF.

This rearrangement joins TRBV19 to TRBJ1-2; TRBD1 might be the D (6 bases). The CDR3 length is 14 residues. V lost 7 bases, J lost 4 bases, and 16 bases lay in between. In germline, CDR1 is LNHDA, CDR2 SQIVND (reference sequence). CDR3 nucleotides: TGTGCCAGTAACCCCAGGGGAGACAGCTATGGCTACACCTTC. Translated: CASNPRGDSYGYTF.

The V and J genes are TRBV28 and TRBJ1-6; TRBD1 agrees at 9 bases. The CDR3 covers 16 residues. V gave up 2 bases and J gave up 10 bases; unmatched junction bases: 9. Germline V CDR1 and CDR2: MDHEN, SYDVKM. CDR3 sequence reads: CASSLPGQGFGSPLHF. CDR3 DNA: TGTGCCAGCAGTTTACCCGGACAGGGGTTCGGGTCACCCCTCCACTTT.

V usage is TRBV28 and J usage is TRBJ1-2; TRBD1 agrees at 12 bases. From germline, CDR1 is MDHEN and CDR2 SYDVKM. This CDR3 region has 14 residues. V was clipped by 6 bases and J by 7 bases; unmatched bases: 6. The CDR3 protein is CASRAGQGAGGYTF. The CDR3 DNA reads TGTGCCAGCAGAGCGGGACAGGGGGCGGGTGGCTACACCTTC.

CDR3 protein: CAWMVEDYEQYF. CDR3 nucleotides: TGTGCCTGGATGGTAGAAGACTACGAGCAGTACTTC. The chain carries TRBV30 and TRBJ2-7, with unresolved D. The CDR3 totals 12 residues. Per germline, CDR1 GTSNPN and CDR2 SVGIG (reference sequence). Trimming removed 4 bases from V and 3 bases from J, with 10 bases in between.

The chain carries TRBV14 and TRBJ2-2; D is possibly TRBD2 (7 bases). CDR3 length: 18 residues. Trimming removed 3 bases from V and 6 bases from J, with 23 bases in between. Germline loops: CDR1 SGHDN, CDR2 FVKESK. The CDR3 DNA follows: TGTGCCAGCAGCCAGACATTTTTCCCCGGGGGGCGCGCCGGGGAGCTGTTTTTT. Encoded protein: CASSQTFFPGGRAGELFF. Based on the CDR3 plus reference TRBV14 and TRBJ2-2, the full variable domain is EAGVTQFPSHSVIEKGQTVTLRCDPISGHDNLYWYRRVMGKEIKFLLHFVKESKQDESGMPNNRFLAERTGGTYSTLKVQPAELEDSGVYFCASSQTFFPGGRAGELFFGEGSRLTVL.

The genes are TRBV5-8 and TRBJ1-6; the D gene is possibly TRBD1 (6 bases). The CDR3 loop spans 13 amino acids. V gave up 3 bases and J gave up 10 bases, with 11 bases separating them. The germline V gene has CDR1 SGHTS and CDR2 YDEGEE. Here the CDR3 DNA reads TGTGCCAGCAGCTCAGGGGTAGACTCACCCCTCCACTTT. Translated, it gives CASSSGVDSPLHF.

CDR3 nucleotide sequence: TGTGCCAGCAGCTTTAATCCGACAGCAACTAATGAAAAACTGTTTTTT. It specifies CASSFNPTATNEKLFF. The chain is built from TRBV5-5 and TRBJ1-4, with D maybe TRBD1 (5 bases). V dropped 2 bases and J dropped 0 bases, with 11 bases sitting between them. The germline CDR1 and CDR2 sequences are SGHKS and YYEKEE (reference sequence). The CDR3 has 16 amino acids. Together with reference TRBV5-5 and TRBJ1-4, the CDR3 gives the full variable domain: DAGVTQSPTHLIKTRGQQVTLRCSPISGHKSVSWYQQVLGQGPQFIFQYYEKEERGRGNFPDRFSARQFPNYSSELNVNALLLGDSALYLCASSFNPTATNEKLFFGSGTQLSVL.

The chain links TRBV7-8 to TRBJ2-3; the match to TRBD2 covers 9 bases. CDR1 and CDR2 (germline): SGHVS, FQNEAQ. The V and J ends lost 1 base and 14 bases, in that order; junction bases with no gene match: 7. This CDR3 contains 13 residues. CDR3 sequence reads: CASSLDRGGALYF. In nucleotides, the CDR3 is TGTGCCAGCAGCTTAGACCGCGGGGGGGCCTTGTATTTT.

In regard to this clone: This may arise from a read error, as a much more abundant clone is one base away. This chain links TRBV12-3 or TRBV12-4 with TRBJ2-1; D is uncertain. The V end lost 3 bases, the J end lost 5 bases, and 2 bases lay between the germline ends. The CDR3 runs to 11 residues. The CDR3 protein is CASSFNNEQFF. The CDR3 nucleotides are TGTGCCAGCAGTTTCAACAATGAGCAGTTCTTC.

CDR3 protein: CASSTTQGSTEAFF. CDR3 nucleotides: TGTGCCAGCAGCACAACACAGGGGTCCACTGAAGCTTTCTTT. The rearrangement joins TRBV28 to TRBJ1-1; 7 positions agree with TRBD1. The CDR3 is 14 amino acids. Germline V CDR1 and CDR2: MDHEN, SYDVKM. Trimming cost V 6 bases and J 4 bases; bases outside gene matches: 8.

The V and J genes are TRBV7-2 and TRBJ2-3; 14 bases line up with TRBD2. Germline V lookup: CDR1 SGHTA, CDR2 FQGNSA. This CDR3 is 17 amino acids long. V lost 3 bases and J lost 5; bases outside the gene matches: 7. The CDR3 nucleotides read TGTGCCAGCAGCTTCACCGGACTAGCGGGGGGCGGAGATACGCAGTATTTT. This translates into CASSFTGLAGGGDTQYF. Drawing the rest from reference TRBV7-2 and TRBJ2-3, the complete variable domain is GAGVSQSPSNKVTEKGKDVELRCDPISGHTALYWYRQSLGQGLEFLIYFQGNSAPDKSGLPSDRFSAERTGGSVSTLTIQRTQQEDSAVYLCASSFTGLAGGGDTQYFGPGTRLTVL.

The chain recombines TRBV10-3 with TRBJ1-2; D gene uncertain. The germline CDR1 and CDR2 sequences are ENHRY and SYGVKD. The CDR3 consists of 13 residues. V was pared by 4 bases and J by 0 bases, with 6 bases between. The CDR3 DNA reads TGTGCCATCAGTGGTGTAGCTAACTATGGCTACACCTTC. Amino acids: CAISGVANYGYTF.

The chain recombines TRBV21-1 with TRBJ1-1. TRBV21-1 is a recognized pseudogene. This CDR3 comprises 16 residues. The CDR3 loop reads CASSTHERSANTEAFF. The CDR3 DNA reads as TGTGCCAGCAGCACTCATGAGAGGTCAGCGAACACTGAAGCTTTCTTT.

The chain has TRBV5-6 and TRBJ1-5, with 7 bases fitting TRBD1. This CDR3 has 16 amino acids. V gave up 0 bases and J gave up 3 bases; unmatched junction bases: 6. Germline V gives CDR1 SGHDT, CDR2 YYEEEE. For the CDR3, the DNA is TGTGCCAGCAGCTTGGCAGGGGGGTCTGACAATCAGCCCCAGCATTTT. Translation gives CASSLAGGSDNQPQHF.

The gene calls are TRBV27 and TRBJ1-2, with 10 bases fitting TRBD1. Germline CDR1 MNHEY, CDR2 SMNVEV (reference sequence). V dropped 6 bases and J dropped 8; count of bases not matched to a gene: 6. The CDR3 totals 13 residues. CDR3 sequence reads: CASRLDRGRGYTF. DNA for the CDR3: TGTGCCAGCAGACTCGACAGGGGGCGAGGCTACACCTTC.

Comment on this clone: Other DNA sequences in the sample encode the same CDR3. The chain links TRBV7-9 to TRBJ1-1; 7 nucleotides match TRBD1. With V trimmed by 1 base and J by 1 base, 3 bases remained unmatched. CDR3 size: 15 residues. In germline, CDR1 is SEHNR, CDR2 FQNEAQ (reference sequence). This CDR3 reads CASSLGDSWNTEAFF. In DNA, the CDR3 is TGTGCCAGCAGCTTAGGGGACAGCTGGAACACTGAAGCTTTCTTT.

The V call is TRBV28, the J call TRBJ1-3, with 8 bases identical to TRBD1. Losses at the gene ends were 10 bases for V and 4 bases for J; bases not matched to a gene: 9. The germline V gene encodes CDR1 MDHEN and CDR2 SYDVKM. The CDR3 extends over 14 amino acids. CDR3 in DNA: TGTGCCACTTCCCAGGGGGCAGGAGGAAACACCATATATTTT. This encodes CATSQGAGGNTIYF.

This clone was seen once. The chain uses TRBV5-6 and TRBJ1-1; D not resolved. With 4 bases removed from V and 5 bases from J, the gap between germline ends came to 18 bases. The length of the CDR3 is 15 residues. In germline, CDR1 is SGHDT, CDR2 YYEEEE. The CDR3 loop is CASSPYYGVKTEAFF. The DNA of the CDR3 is TGTGCCAGCAGCCCATACTACGGGGTTAAGACTGAAGCTTTCTTT.

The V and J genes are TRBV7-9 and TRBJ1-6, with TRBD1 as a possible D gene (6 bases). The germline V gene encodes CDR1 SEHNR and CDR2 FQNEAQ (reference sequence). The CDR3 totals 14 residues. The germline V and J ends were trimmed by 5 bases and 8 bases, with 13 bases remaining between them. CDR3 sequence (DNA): TGTGCCAGCAGCCTTGGGGGGGCCCATTCACCCCTCCACTTT. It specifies CASSLGGAHSPLHF.

The CDR3 reads CASSLGGGPGYEQYF. Here the CDR3 DNA reads TGTGCCAGCAGCCTTGGCGGGGGGCCCGGGTACGAGCAGTACTTC. This rearrangement joins TRBV7-2 to TRBJ2-7, with TRBD2 matching 8 bases. The germline gives CDR1 SGHTA, CDR2 FQGNSA. This CDR3 spans 15 amino acids. V shed 5 bases, J shed 4 bases, and the junction held 10 bases outside the gene matches.

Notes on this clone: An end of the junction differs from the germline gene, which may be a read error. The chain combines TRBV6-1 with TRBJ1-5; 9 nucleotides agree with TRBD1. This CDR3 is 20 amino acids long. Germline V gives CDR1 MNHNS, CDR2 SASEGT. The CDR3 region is CASSEAWTGEGRISYQPQHF. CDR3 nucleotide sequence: TGTGCCAGCAGTGAAGCATGGACAGGGGAAGGGAGGATTAGCTATCAGCCCCAGCATTTT.

CDR3 amino acids: CASSNGQVLEKLFF. Here the CDR3 DNA reads TGTGCCAGTAGTAATGGGCAGGTTCTTGAAAAACTGTTTTTT. The V and J genes are TRBV19 and TRBJ1-4; D uncertain. V dropped 4 bases and J dropped 7 bases, with 13 bases sitting between them. The germline V gene encodes CDR1 LNHDA and CDR2 SQIVND (reference sequence). This CDR3 is 14 amino acids long.

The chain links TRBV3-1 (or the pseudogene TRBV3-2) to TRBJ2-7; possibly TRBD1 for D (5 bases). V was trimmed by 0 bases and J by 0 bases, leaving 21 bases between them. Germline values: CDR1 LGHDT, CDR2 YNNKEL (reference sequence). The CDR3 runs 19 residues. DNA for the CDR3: TGTGCCAGCAGCCAAGATCCGTTCGGCAGGGCACTAATCTCCTACGAGCAGTACTTC. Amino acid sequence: CASSQDPFGRALISYEQYF.

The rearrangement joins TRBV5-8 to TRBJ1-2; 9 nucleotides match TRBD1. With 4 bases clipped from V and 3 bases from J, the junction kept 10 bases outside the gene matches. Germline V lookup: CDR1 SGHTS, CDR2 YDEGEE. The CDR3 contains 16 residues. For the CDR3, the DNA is TGTGCCAGCAGCCGAACAGGGGGCGCCCCCCACTATGGCTACACCTTC. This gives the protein CASSRTGGAPHYGYTF.